One sample yielded the 17 T cell receptor beta chains listed below, sequenced in a study of blood T cell repertoires in COVID-19. Generated by immunoSEQ multiplex PCR, the TCRdb table keeps only in-frame clones and is missing some. The data contain some 100,000 clones, 80% to 90% of them singletons. Sequenced: PBMCs or T cells enriched from blood (not recorded which). These receptors all stem from a woman in her fifties or sixties who had recovered from COVID-19.

The chain combines TRBV18 with TRBJ2-2; no firm D call. Germline CDR1 KGHSH, CDR2 LQKENI. CDR3 size: 13 residues. Trimming shortened V by 10 bases and J by 6 bases, and 15 bases separated the two germline ends. The CDR3 here is CATSPSESGELFF. DNA for the CDR3: TGTGCCACCTCCCCATCGGAGTCCGGGGAGCTGTTTTTT.

This chain connects TRBV27 to TRBJ2-3; 8 bases map to TRBD2. CDR3 size: 16 residues. The V segment lost 5 bases and the J segment 9 bases; nucleotides outside the gene matches: 16. Germline V gives CDR1 MNHEY, CDR2 SMNVEV (reference sequence). Here the CDR3 reads CASSPMTSVVWRTQYF. CDR3 DNA: TGTGCCAGCAGTCCGATGACTAGCGTGGTGTGGAGGACGCAGTATTTT.

This clone was seen just once. V usage is TRBV7-8 and J usage is TRBJ1-4; D is possibly TRBD1 (6 bases). V was pared by 5 bases and J by 11 bases, with 21 bases between. Germline V lookup: CDR1 SGHVS, CDR2 FQNEAQ. CDR3 length: 15 amino acids. The CDR3 loop reads CASSTDGTHSIKLFF. The DNA for the CDR3 is TGTGCCAGCAGCACAGACGGGACACACTCTATCAAACTGTTTTTT. The entire variable domain, with the rest obtained from reference TRBV7-8 and TRBJ1-4, is as follows: GAGVSQSPRYKVAKRGQDVALRCDPISGHVSLFWYQQALGQGPEFLTYFQNEAQLDKSGLPSDRFFAERPEGSVSTLKIQRTQQEDSAVYLCASSTDGTHSIKLFFGSGTQLSVL.

V gene TRBV20-1 combines with J gene TRBJ2-3; 7 nucleotides agree with TRBD2. This CDR3 spans 15 amino acids. Germline trimming cut 3 bases from V and 1 base from J; bases unmatched to any gene: 7. Germline CDR1 and CDR2: DFQATT and SNEGSKA (reference sequence). The CDR3 reads CSASGRGGGTDTQYF. DNA of the CDR3: TGCAGTGCTAGTGGTCGCGGGGGAGGCACAGATACGCAGTATTTT.

V and J are TRBV14 and TRBJ1-3; D is undetermined. The germline CDR1 and CDR2 sequences are SGHDN and FVKESK. The CDR3 runs 11 residues. V was clipped by 2 bases and J by 9 bases, with 5 bases between them. This chain's CDR3 is CASSQFSTIYF. The CDR3 DNA is TGTGCCAGCAGCCAATTCTCCACCATATATTTT.

The chain is built from TRBV11-2 and TRBJ1-1; perhaps TRBD1 as D (5 bases). This CDR3 contains 11 residues. Germline values: CDR1 SGHAT, CDR2 FQNNGV. The V end was cut by 7 bases, the J end by 8 bases, with 11 bases between. CDR3 amino acids: CASTGGGEAFF. The CDR3 region has the DNA TGTGCCAGCACCGGCGGGGGAGAAGCTTTCTTT.

This rearrangement joins TRBV28 to TRBJ2-1; 7 bases are a match to TRBD1. J was trimmed by 6 bases and V by 3 bases; bases with no gene match: 11. This CDR3 contains 16 residues. CDR1 is MDHEN, CDR2 SYDVKM, per germline. CDR3 region: CASSFSRGRPGNEQFF. The CDR3, as DNA: TGTGCCAGCAGTTTTTCGAGGGGGCGCCCCGGCAATGAGCAGTTCTTC.

The chain joins TRBV6-5 to TRBJ2-7, with TRBD1 identical over 9 bases. J was trimmed by 0 bases and V by 5 bases; bases with no gene match: 2. The germline gives CDR1 MNHEY, CDR2 SVGAGI. This CDR3 has 14 residues. The chain's CDR3 is CASSRQGDSYEQYF. CDR3 nucleotides: TGTGCCAGCAGTCGACAGGGGGACTCCTACGAGCAGTACTTC.

The chain combines TRBV7-3 with TRBJ2-3, with a possible D match to TRBD2 (6 bases). Germline V gene lookup returns CDR1 SGHTA and CDR2 FQGTGA. V gave up 1 base and J gave up 1 base, with 9 bases separating them. The CDR3 loop spans 15 amino acids. CDR3: CASSLKERGTDTQYF. In DNA form, the CDR3 reads TGTGCCAGCAGCTTAAAAGAGCGGGGCACAGATACGCAGTATTTT.

This chain links TRBV6-5 with TRBJ1-2, with 9 positions matching TRBD1. The CDR3 length is 13 residues. Trimming cost V 7 bases and J 12 bases; bases outside gene matches: 12. Germline CDR1 and CDR2: MNHEY and SVGAGI. The CDR3 coding sequence is TGTGCCAGCACCTTAGTCCCGGGACAGGGCCACACCTTC. Amino acid sequence: CASTLVPGQGHTF.

CDR3 bases: TGCAGTGCTAGTTCCGGGACAGACCTCACAGATACGCAGTATTTT. Its translation: CSASSGTDLTDTQYF. J is TRBJ2-3 and V is TRBV20-1, with 7 bases aligning to TRBD1. After removal of 3 bases from V and 2 bases from J, the junction contained 8 bases not matched to a gene. Germline V lookup: CDR1 DFQATT, CDR2 SNEGSKA (reference sequence). This CDR3 is 15 amino acids long.

As to this clone: A junction boundary mismatches the germline segment, possibly from a read error. The rearrangement links TRBV7-3 to TRBJ2-2; 7 positions agree with TRBD2. This CDR3 comprises 14 residues. Germline assignment: CDR1 SGHTA and CDR2 FQGTGA. The CDR3 protein is CASSITSAGGELFF. CDR3 nucleotide sequence: TGTGCCAGCAGCATAACTAGCGCGGGCGGGGAGCTGTTTTTT.

CDR3: CASRRDSGTEAFF. CDR3 nucleotide sequence: TGTGCCAGCAGAAGGGACAGTGGCACTGAAGCTTTCTTT. The rearrangement links TRBV12-3 or TRBV12-4 to TRBJ1-1, with 7 bases identical to TRBD1. After removal of 6 bases from V and 4 bases from J, the junction contained 5 bases not matched to a gene. The CDR3 has 13 residues.

In this sample, this clone turned up a few times. The rearrangement links TRBV5-1 to TRBJ1-2; maybe TRBD1 (6 bases). CDR1 is SGHRS and CDR2 is YFSETQ in the germline V gene. V lost 4 bases to trimming and J lost 6 bases, with 19 bases between them. The length of the CDR3 is 15 residues. The CDR3 sequence is CASSPLLPTGNGYTF. The CDR3, as DNA: TGCGCCAGCAGCCCACTCCTGCCTACAGGGAATGGCTACACCTTC.

The rearrangement joins TRBV18 to TRBJ2-3; maybe TRBD1 (5 bases). The CDR3 covers 15 residues. Germline V lookup: CDR1 KGHSH, CDR2 LQKENI. V lost 2 bases, J lost 5 bases, and 14 bases lay in between. CDR3 sequence reads: CASSPNWGVLDTQYF. CDR3 in DNA: TGTGCCAGCTCACCAAACTGGGGCGTGTTAGATACGCAGTATTTT. Combining the CDR3 with reference TRBV18 and TRBJ2-3 gives the whole variable domain NAGVMQNPRHLVRRRGQEARLRCSPMKGHSHVYWYRQLPEEGLKFMVYLQKENIIDESGMPKERFSAEFPKEGPSILRIQQVVRGDSAAYFCASSPNWGVLDTQYFGPGTRLTVL.

This clone was counted a single time. The V and J genes are TRBV6-5 and TRBJ2-1, with TRBD2 identical over 7 bases. There are 12 residues in the CDR3. The ends lost 7 bases at V and 15 bases at J; junction bases unmatched: 12. Germline CDR1 MNHEY, CDR2 SVGAGI. CDR3 coding DNA: TGTGCCAGCACTCTCGGGGGGACCAGCTGGTTCTTC. Its translation is CASTLGGTSWFF.

This clone has a single count. J is TRBJ2-7 and V is TRBV10-3; D gene ambiguous. CDR1 ENHRY and CDR2 SYGVKD come from the germline V gene. The CDR3 covers 15 residues. V was pared by 7 bases and J by 0 bases, with 16 bases between. The CDR3 nucleotides read TGTGCCATCACTGACTCTGGCCGCGGCTCCTACGAGCAGTACTTC. It specifies CAITDSGRGSYEQYF.